The rows below give T cell receptor beta chains drawn from one sample of a study of T cell changes during pregnancy in multiple sclerosis. Assay used: immunoSEQ multiplex PCR; TCRdb lists only in-frame clones, some missing. The repertoire includes 100,000 to 140,000 clones, 85% to 95% of them detected once, and about 0.78% sits in the top ten. The input for sequencing was peripheral blood, taken in the third trimester of pregnancy. The receptors stem from a female donor in good health, enrolled as a control in a pregnancy study. Each CDR3 is given with its conserved first and last residue. D genes are given only for firm matches. The size of a clone is reported for some rows only, either as once, few or many, or as a class for expanded clones.

d_call	v_call	cdr3_length	j_call	clone_size	cdr3_nt	cdr3_aa
-	TRBV5-6	16	TRBJ1-1	-	TGTGCCAGCAGCTTGCCCCAACAGAGGACAGAGCCTGAAGCTTTCTTT	CASSLPQQRTEPEAFF
TRBD1	TRBV7-2	14	TRBJ1-4	once	TGTGCCAGCAGCTTCGACAGGGTTGGGGAAAAACTGTTTTTT	CASSFDRVGEKLFF
-	TRBV5-6	13	TRBJ1-4	-	TGTGCCAGCAGCTTGGACGTCGGTGAAAAACTGTTTTTT	CASSLDVGEKLFF
TRBD1	TRBV5-4	15	TRBJ2-5	-	TGTGCCAGCAGCGATCCCGGGACAGGGAAAGAGACCCAGTACTTC	CASSDPGTGKETQYF
-	TRBV27	13	TRBJ2-3	-	TGTGCCAGCAGTTTGATGCGTACAGATACGCAGTATTTT	CASSLMRTDTQYF
TRBD2	TRBV5-1	18	TRBJ2-1	-	TGCGCCAGCAGCTTCCCCGGGACTAGCGGGGGGGGCTACAATGAGCAGTTCTTC	CASSFPGTSGGGYNEQFF
TRBD2	TRBV19	15	TRBJ2-3	-	TGTGCCAGTAGTATAACAGCGGGAAGCACAGATACGCAGTATTTT	CASSITAGSTDTQYF
TRBD1	TRBV2	15	TRBJ1-2	-	TGTGCCAGCAGAGGATTTGACAGGGCTACGGCCGGCTACACCTTC	CASRGFDRATAGYTF
-	TRBV7-3	13	TRBJ1-1	once	TGTGCCAGCAGCGTTGACAGGAACACTGAAGCTTTCTTT	CASSVDRNTEAFF
TRBD1	TRBV6-5	15	TRBJ2-3	-	TGTGCCAGCAGTCTTACAGGGGGTTCCACAGATACGCAGTATTTT	CASSLTGGSTDTQYF
TRBD2	TRBV5-4	16	TRBJ2-1	-	TGTGCCAGCAGCTTGCTGGGGCTAGCGGGGGACAATGAGCAGTTCTTC	CASSLLGLAGDNEQFF
-	TRBV9	13	TRBJ2-1	-	TGTGCCAGCAGCTCAGAAGTAAACAATGAGCAGTTCTTC	CASSSEVNNEQFF
TRBD1	TRBV7-2	15	TRBJ2-1	-	TGTGCCAGCAGCCCGGGACAGATGGTCTACAATGAGCAGTTCTTC	CASSPGQMVYNEQFF
-	TRBV30	13	TRBJ1-1	-	TGTGCCTGGAGTCCAGTTTCGAACACTGAAGCTTTCTTT	CAWSPVSNTEAFF
-	TRBV21-1	18	TRBJ1-3	-	TGTGCCAGCAGCAAAGATCGGGGACAGGAGAAAGTAGGAAACACCATATATTTT	CASSKDRGQEKVGNTIYF
TRBD2	TRBV5-1	20	TRBJ2-2	-	TGCGCCAGCAGCCGAAGACCGGGACTAGCGGGGGAAACGAACACCGGGGAGCTGTTTTTT	CASSRRPGLAGETNTGELFF
-	TRBV10-3	17	TRBJ2-2	-	TGTGCCATCACGCAAGGGGGGGGGCGAATGAACACCGGGGAGCTGTTTTTT	CAITQGGGRMNTGELFF
TRBD1	TRBV7-8	15	TRBJ2-3	-	TGTGCCAGCAGCTCCGGGACAGGGGGCGCAGATACGCAGTATTTT	CASSSGTGGADTQYF
-	TRBV10-1	17	TRBJ1-5	-	TGCGCCCGCCACAGGGAACCTCCTAGGGAGAGCAATCAGCCCCAGCATTTT	CARHREPPRESNQPQHF
-	TRBV30	17	TRBJ2-2	-	TGTGCCTGGAGTAGGATTGGCAGGGCGATTCTGACCGGGGAGCTGTTTTTT	CAWSRIGRAILTGELFF
TRBD1	TRBV18	18	TRBJ2-3	-	TGTGCCAGCTCACCGTCCACCCCGGACAGGGGGCATGGAGATACGCAGTATTTT	CASSPSTPDRGHGDTQYF
TRBD2	TRBV18	16	TRBJ2-5	-	TGTGCCAGCTCACAGATAGCGGGGGGGCCGGAAGAGACCCAGTACTTC	CASSQIAGGPEETQYF
TRBD1	TRBV6-1	14	TRBJ2-7	-	TGTGCCAGCAGGGTGACAGGGGGCCTTGAAGAGCAGTACTTC	CASRVTGGLEEQYF
-	TRBV7-6	13	TRBJ1-3	-	TGTGCCAGCAGCTTAGCCCGGGGAAACACCATATATTTT	CASSLARGNTIYF
-	TRBV29-1	12	TRBJ1-1	-	TGCAGCGTTGAAGTCCGTCCAGGAGAAGCTTTCTTT	CSVEVRPGEAFF
TRBD1	TRBV5-5	14	TRBJ1-3	-	TGTGCCAGCAGCTCCACAGGGGGGGAAAACACCATATATTTT	CASSSTGGENTIYF
-	TRBV11-3	14	TRBJ2-7	few	TGTGCCAGCAGCCGATCGCCCGAGGTCGGCGAGCAGTACTTC	CASSRSPEVGEQYF
-	TRBV27	13	TRBJ1-2	-	TGTGCCAGCAGTTTTGGCAGGGAAAATGGCTACACCTTC	CASSFGRENGYTF
-	TRBV5-1	16	TRBJ2-1	-	TGCGCCAGCAGCTTGGGCCCCTTGACAGGTGTCAATGAGCAGTTCTTC	CASSLGPLTGVNEQFF
-	TRBV21-1	16	TRBJ2-2	-	TGTGCCAGCAGCCCAAGGACAGCGCTCCCCACCGGGGAGCTGTTTTTT	CASSPRTALPTGELFF
-	TRBV5-4	15	TRBJ2-1	once	TGTGCCAGCGGACCGAAAGGACAGACCTACAATGAGCAGTTCTTC	CASGPKGQTYNEQFF
TRBD1	TRBV2	17	TRBJ1-5	-	TGTGCCAGCAGTGAACCAACCGACAGGGGGAATTTTCAGCCCCAGCATTTT	CASSEPTDRGNFQPQHF
TRBD1	TRBV27	15	TRBJ1-1	-	TGTGCCAGCAGTTTAGCGACAGGGTCGGACACTGAAGCTTTCTTT	CASSLATGSDTEAFF
-	TRBV7-2	15	TRBJ1-5	-	TGTGCCAGCAGCAGAGATCAGGGGAACGGTCAGCCCCAGCATTTT	CASSRDQGNGQPQHF
-	TRBV11-2	11	TRBJ2-5	-	TGTGCCAGCAGCTTCGAAGAGACCCAGTACTTC	CASSFEETQYF
TRBD1	TRBV27	13	TRBJ2-7	-	TGTGCCAGCAGTGGACAGGGCCGCTTCGAGCAGTACTTC	CASSGQGRFEQYF
-	TRBV19	14	TRBJ1-1	-	TGTGCCAGTAGCTATGGACAGATGAACACTGAAGCTTTCTTT	CASSYGQMNTEAFF
TRBD1	TRBV19	13	TRBJ2-7	-	TGTGCCAGTAGGGACAGGGGACGGCACGAGCAGTACTTC	CASRDRGRHEQYF
TRBD1	TRBV4-1	14	TRBJ2-3	-	TGCGCCAGCAGCCATCAGGGGGCGGCAGATACGCAGTATTTT	CASSHQGAADTQYF
-	TRBV27	15	TRBJ2-3	-	TGTGCCAGCAGTTTAGACAGTCGTAACACAGATACGCAGTATTTT	CASSLDSRNTDTQYF
TRBD1	TRBV5-1	14	TRBJ1-2	-	TGCGCCAGCAGACAGGGGGAGGGAGTTTATGGCTACACCTTC	CASRQGEGVYGYTF